This T cell receptor (beta chain) was found in a study of shared clonotypes between healthy human individuals. V lost 3 bases to trimming and J lost 4 bases, with 13 bases between them. This CDR3 comprises 13 residues. Germline values: CDR1 GTSNPN, CDR2 SVGIG (reference sequence). The authors' processing: Because ImmunoSEQ provided only junction sequences with no quality scores, the filtering differed. This table comes from immunoSEQ multiplex PCR, and its TCRdb copy is limited to in-frame clones, with some not included. V and J calls and clone size are those listed in that table; D and trimming were worked out from the DNA. The top ten clones hold approximately 0.36% of a sample with about 2.4 million clones, roughly 93% of them seen once. Naive CD4+ cells were CD45RA-selected; the remaining cells were memory. Comments on this clone: Antigen specificity is unknown.

The study, taken as a whole, reports: The study found about 5.1% of naive CD4 clonotypes shared across a handful of donors. Some clonotypes were shared by all four sorted-subset donors, while others were not shared. The non-shared ones had lower generation probabilities than the shared ones.

The source material was naive CD4+ T cells from PBMCs. The subset is: CD45RA+ positively selected. The TCR sequence derives from a young man in good health. Some clones in this sample may be carry-over from other donors' samples. The chain combines TRBV30 with TRBJ2-7; TRBD1 is a possible D gene (6 bases). CDR3 region: CAWSRTDSYEQYF. In nucleotides, the CDR3 is TGTGCCTGGAGCCGAACGGACAGTTACGAGCAGTACTTC. Drawing the rest from reference TRBV30 and TRBJ2-7, the complete variable domain is SQTIHQWPATLVQPVGSPLSLECTVEGTSNPNLYWYRQAAGRGLQLLFYSVGIGQISSEVPQNLSASRPQDRQFILSSKKLLLSDSGFYLCAWSRTDSYEQYFGPGTRLTVT.